Each of the 9 T cell receptor beta chains below was sequenced from the same sample in a study of blood T cell repertoires in COVID-19. The assay was immunoSEQ multiplex PCR, and TCRdb's table has in-frame clones only and misses some. The sample includes about 82,000 clones, roughly 80% of them seen just once. The material sequenced was peripheral blood. These receptors were collected from a man aged 55 to 70 with COVID-19, enrolled during active disease.

The chain is built from TRBV7-6 and TRBJ2-7, with TRBD1 matching 8 bases. V lost 1 base, J lost 4 bases, and 6 bases stayed unmatched. Germline loops: CDR1 SGHVS, CDR2 FNYEAQ. This CDR3 has 15 amino acids. The CDR3 DNA reads TGTGCCAGCAGCTTAGAGTCTGGGACAGGTTACGAGCAGTACTTC. Protein sequence: CASSLESGTGYEQYF.

The CDR3 here is CAISMTGLATEEDTQYF. CDR3 DNA: TGTGCCATCAGTATGACTGGACTAGCGACTGAGGAAGATACGCAGTATTTT. This chain uses TRBV10-3 with TRBJ2-3; 9 bases align to TRBD2. The V and J ends lost 5 bases and 5 bases, in that order; junction bases with no gene match: 14. The germline CDR1 and CDR2 sequences are ENHRY and SYGVKD. This CDR3 region has 17 residues.

V usage is TRBV6-6 and J usage is TRBJ2-1; TRBD1 matches 12 bases. V shed 7 bases, J shed 6 bases, and the junction held 7 bases outside the gene matches. The CDR3 covers 15 residues. The germline V gene encodes CDR1 MNHNY and CDR2 SVGAGI (reference sequence). The CDR3 spells CASNQRGQGANEQFF. CDR3 in DNA: TGTGCCAGCAACCAACGGGGACAGGGGGCCAATGAGCAGTTCTTC.

This clone appeared once. The V gene is TRBV2, the J gene TRBJ1-1; 7 bases align to TRBD1. Per the germline V gene, CDR1 is SNHLY and CDR2 is FYNNEI. CDR3 size: 15 residues. The V gene end was trimmed by 1 base and the J gene end by 8 bases; junction bases not matched to a gene: 10. The CDR3 DNA sequence: TGTGCCAGCAGTGAAGAGGGAAACTACAGGGGCGAAGCTTTCTTT. This codes for CASSEEGNYRGEAFF.

V is TRBV6-1 and J is TRBJ2-5, with 9 positions matching TRBD1. Germline loops: CDR1 MNHNS, CDR2 SASEGT. V lost 4 bases, J lost 5 bases, and 11 bases stayed unmatched. CDR3 length: 16 residues. Here the CDR3 DNA reads TGTGCCAGCAGTGCCTACAGGGGGCAGTCACGGGAGACCCAGTACTTC. Translating it yields CASSAYRGQSRETQYF.

J is TRBJ2-5 and V is TRBV18; 9 nucleotides agree with TRBD1. J was trimmed by 5 bases and V by 2 bases; bases with no gene match: 6. CDR1 and CDR2 from the germline V gene are KGHSH and LQKENI. The CDR3 sequence is 15 residues long. The CDR3 spells CASSPLNRGLETQYF. The CDR3 DNA reads as TGTGCCAGCTCACCATTAAACAGGGGGCTGGAGACCCAGTACTTC.

This chain links TRBV7-9 with TRBJ2-5, with 8 bases fitting TRBD2. CDR3 length equals 15 residues. V dropped 0 bases and J dropped 5; count of bases not matched to a gene: 5. Germline assignment: CDR1 SEHNR and CDR2 FQNEAQ (reference sequence). In DNA form, the CDR3 reads TGTGCCAGCAGCTTAGCCAGCGGGAGTGGGGAGACCCAGTACTTC. Translated: CASSLASGSGETQYF.

A few counts support this clone. The chain recombines TRBV5-4 with TRBJ2-5; the D gene is possibly TRBD2 (7 bases). V was trimmed by 0 bases and J by 4 bases, leaving 13 bases between them. CDR3 size: 15 residues. Germline values: CDR1 SGHNT, CDR2 YYREEE (reference sequence). CDR3 loop: CASSLDRGARETQYF. In DNA, the CDR3 is TGTGCCAGCAGCTTGGATCGGGGGGCTAGAGAGACCCAGTACTTC.

CDR3 amino acids: CASSDVGTSGSYEQYF. The CDR3 DNA follows: TGTGCCAGCAGTGACGTTGGGACTAGCGGCTCCTACGAGCAGTACTTC. V and J are TRBV6-1 and TRBJ2-7; TRBD2 matches at 11 bases. CDR3 length: 16 residues. The trim removed 3 bases at V and 0 bases at J, leaving 4 bases unmatched. Per the germline V gene, CDR1 is MNHNS and CDR2 is SASEGT.